The source of this T cell receptor (beta chain) is a study of blood T cell repertoires in COVID-19. Study background: Samples taken during acute and convalescent COVID-19 were collected in the United States, Italy and Spain. T cells, B-cell-depleted T cells, or PBMCs supplied cDNA or gDNA.

Original methodology: Reference gene primer amplification in the assay estimated nucleated cell counts. The data were produced by immunoSEQ multiplex PCR, yet TCRdb's version contains in-frame clones alone and is incomplete. D and trimming come from the DNA, and the V and J calls and clone size come from that table. The data contain roughly 150,000 clones, about nine tenths of them singletons. Germline trimming cut 10 bases from V and 4 bases from J; bases unmatched to any gene: 8. This CDR3 spans 15 amino acids. Germline V CDR1 and CDR2: MNHEY, SVGAGI. This TCR derives from a woman between 65 and 79 years old with acute or convalescent COVID-19. The chain couples TRBV6-5 to TRBJ2-3; TRBD2 aligns across 13 bases. Sequenced: peripheral blood. The CDR3 sequence: CATKPGLAGADTQYF. The CDR3 coding sequence is TGTGCCACCAAACCTGGACTAGCGGGAGCAGATACGCAGTATTTT.